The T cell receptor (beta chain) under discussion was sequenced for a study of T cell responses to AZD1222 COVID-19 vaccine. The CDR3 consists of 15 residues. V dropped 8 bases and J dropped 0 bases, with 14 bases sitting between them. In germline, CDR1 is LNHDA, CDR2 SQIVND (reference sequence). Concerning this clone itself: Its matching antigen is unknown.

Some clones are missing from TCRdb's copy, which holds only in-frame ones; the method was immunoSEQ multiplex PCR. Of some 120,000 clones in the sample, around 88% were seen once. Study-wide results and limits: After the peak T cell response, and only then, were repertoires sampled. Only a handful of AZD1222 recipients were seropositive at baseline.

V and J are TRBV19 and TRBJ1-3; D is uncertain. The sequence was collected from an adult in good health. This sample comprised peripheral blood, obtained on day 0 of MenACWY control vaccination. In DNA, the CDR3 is TGTGCCAGTCTACCTGGTTTGGCCTCTGGAAACACCATATATTTT. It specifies CASLPGLASGNTIYF.